A selection of T cell receptor beta chains follows, all from one sample in a study of response to subunit inactivated influenza vaccine. MiXCR, applied by TCRdb to the RT-PCR reads, yields one record per CDR3 protein. The sample shows about 780,000 distinct CDR3 sequences, roughly 18% of them seen only once. The input for sequencing was PBMCs from blood, taken roughly 5 days after vaccination. The receptors originated from a man in his forties or fifties who received an inactivated influenza vaccine. Each CDR3 is given with its conserved first and last residue.

cdr3_aa	v_call	j_call
CASSHWTGVGGELFF	TRBV4-3	TRBJ2-2
CSARDIVTGELFF	TRBV20-1	TRBJ2-2
CASSGSGRSYNEQFF	TRBV7-9	TRBJ2-1
CASSLTPTSGGASADINEQFF	TRBV28	TRBJ2-1
CASSTRGGRTEAFF	TRBV19	TRBJ1-1
CASSLAGASGIDSYEQYF	TRBV5-1	TRBJ2-7
CASSRGGAQYNEQFF	TRBV5-1	TRBJ2-1
CATNRQAAETQYF	TRBV15	TRBJ2-5
CSATQQGPYNEQFF	TRBV29-1	TRBJ2-1
CASSPTLRDRAGELFF	TRBV5-1	TRBJ2-2
CASSLSSWGVQETQYF	TRBV7-6	TRBJ2-5
CASSLAAGTYRAGELFF	TRBV13	TRBJ2-2
CASSGTGGLSYEQYF	TRBV5-1	TRBJ2-7
CASSHWGRVRGDTGELFF	TRBV4-3	TRBJ2-2
CASSDTSEAFF	TRBV9	TRBJ1-1
CASSAGGGTQETQYF	TRBV5-4	TRBJ2-5
CASSFRGQDTGELFF	TRBV28	TRBJ2-2
CASSFPGTGAYEQYF	TRBV7-9	TRBJ2-7
CASSSRQGPWNEQFF	TRBV12-3/TRBV12-4	TRBJ2-1
CASSYNGAQAKNIQYF	TRBV6-5	TRBJ2-4
CASTGRPTNEKLFF	TRBV12-3/TRBV12-4	TRBJ1-4
CASSQGVAGGLDTQYF	TRBV4-2	TRBJ2-3
CSARPTSWTWNQPQHF	TRBV20-1	TRBJ1-5
CSALAGEQETQYF	TRBV20-1	TRBJ2-5
CASRTLDRENTEAFF	TRBV6-2/TRBV6-3	TRBJ1-1
CASSFGEEAFF	TRBV12-3/TRBV12-4	TRBJ1-1
CASSVQGPGGGQPQHF	TRBV2	TRBJ1-5
CASRPNTPFGAFF	TRBV6-1	TRBJ1-1
CASSGGSWNQPQHF	TRBV21-1	TRBJ1-5
CASSLEPGSNNSPLHF	TRBV5-1	TRBJ1-6
CSARTQDTSGSVFF	TRBV20-1	TRBJ2-1
CASSPNRGGGEQYF	TRBV5-1	TRBJ2-7